This T cell receptor beta chain stems from a study of shared clonotypes between healthy human individuals. Across the whole study: The donors, two women and a few men, were aged 18 to 49.

This clone was found a few times. The assay was immunoSEQ multiplex PCR, and TCRdb's table has in-frame clones only and misses some. Of around 750,000 clones listed, approximately 79% were seen once; the top ten hold approximately 1.6%. With 4 bases removed from V and 3 bases from J, the gap between germline ends came to 17 bases. Germline assignment: CDR1 SGHTS and CDR2 YDEGEE. The CDR3 covers 16 residues. Sequencing was performed on memory CD4+ T cells sorted from blood. Subset described: CD45RA-negative fraction. This TCR was recovered from a woman aged 30 to 39 in good health. The rearrangement uses TRBV5-8 and TRBJ1-5, with TRBD1 as a possible D gene (6 bases). CDR3 coding DNA: TGTGCCAGCAGCCCCGGAGTGGGGGCAACCAATCAGCCCCAGCATTTT. It is translated as CASSPGVGATNQPQHF.